A selection of T cell receptor beta chains follows, all from one sample in a study of human T cells and chemical hapten exposure. TCRdb redid the calling of the RACE reads with MiXCR, one entry per CDR3 protein. This sample has 45,000 to 60,000 distinct CDR3 sequences; 12% occur once, and the top ten carry 2.4%. This specimen consisted of whole blood, obtained in connection with sensitization to the hapten diphenylcyclopropenone (DPC). The receptors come from a young man with alopecia areata. Some clones in this sample may be carry-over from other donors' samples. Each CDR3 is given with its conserved first and last residue. The D gene is left open where the match is weak.

v_call	j_call	d_call	cdr3_aa
TRBV12-3/TRBV12-4	TRBJ1-1	.	CASSFLTVVRPEAFF
TRBV6-5	TRBJ1-1	.	CASTRFPNTEAFF
TRBV10-3	TRBJ2-5	TRBD2	CAIRGTSSALPQETQYF
TRBV27	TRBJ2-7	.	CASSQSRTWDAYEQYF
TRBV10-3	TRBJ2-5	.	CAISGMGAPRTQYF
TRBV28	TRBJ1-2	TRBD1	CASSYLRQGHYTF
TRBV12-3/TRBV12-4	TRBJ2-3	.	CASTIQQGLPDTQYF
TRBV12-3/TRBV12-4	TRBJ1-5	.	CASSLGTPNQPQHF
TRBV6-5	TRBJ2-3	.	CAATGASDTQYF
TRBV7-2	TRBJ1-5	.	CASSSYSNQPQHF
TRBV27	TRBJ1-2	TRBD1	CASSLRDRGYGGYTF
TRBV19	TRBJ1-5	.	CASSLPGHTYQPQHF
TRBV7-6	TRBJ2-2	.	CASSLKSGSTGELFF